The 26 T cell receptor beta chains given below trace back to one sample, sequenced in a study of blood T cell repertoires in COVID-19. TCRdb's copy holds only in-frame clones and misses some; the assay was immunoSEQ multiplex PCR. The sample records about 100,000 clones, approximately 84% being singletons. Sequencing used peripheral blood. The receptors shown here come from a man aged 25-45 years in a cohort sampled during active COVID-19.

This CDR3 is CASSDRTNTGELFF. The CDR3 DNA is TGTGCCAGCAGTGACAGGACAAACACCGGGGAGCTGTTTTTT. The chain carries TRBV2 and TRBJ2-2; possibly TRBD1 for D (5 bases). CDR1 and CDR2 (germline): SNHLY, FYNNEI. Trimming took 3 bases from V and 2 from J, leaving 7 bases between them. This CDR3 region has 14 residues.

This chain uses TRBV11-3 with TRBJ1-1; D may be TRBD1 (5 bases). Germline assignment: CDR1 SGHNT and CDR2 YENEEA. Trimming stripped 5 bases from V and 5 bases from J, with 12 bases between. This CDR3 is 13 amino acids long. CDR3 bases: TGTGCCAGCAGCACCAATTCAGGGACTGAAGCTTTCTTT. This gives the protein CASSTNSGTEAFF. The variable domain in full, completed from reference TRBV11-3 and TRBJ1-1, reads EAGVVQSPRYKIIEKKQPVAFWCNPISGHNTLYWYLQNLGQGPELLIRYENEEAVDDSQLPKDRFSAERLKGVDSTLKIQPAELGDSAVYLCASSTNSGTEAFFGQGTRLTVV.

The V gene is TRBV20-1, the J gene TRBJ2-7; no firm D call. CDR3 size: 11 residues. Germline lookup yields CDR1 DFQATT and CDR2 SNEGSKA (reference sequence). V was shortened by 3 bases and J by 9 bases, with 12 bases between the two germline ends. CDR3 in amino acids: CSASINSGQYF. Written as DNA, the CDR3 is TGCAGTGCTAGTATCAATTCCGGGCAGTACTTC.

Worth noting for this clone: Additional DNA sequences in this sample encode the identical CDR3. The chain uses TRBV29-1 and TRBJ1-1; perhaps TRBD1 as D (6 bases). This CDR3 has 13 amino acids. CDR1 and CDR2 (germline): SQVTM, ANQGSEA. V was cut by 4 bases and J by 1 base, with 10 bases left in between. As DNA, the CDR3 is TGCAGCGTTGTGACAGGACCGAACACTGAAGCTTTCTTT. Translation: CSVVTGPNTEAFF.

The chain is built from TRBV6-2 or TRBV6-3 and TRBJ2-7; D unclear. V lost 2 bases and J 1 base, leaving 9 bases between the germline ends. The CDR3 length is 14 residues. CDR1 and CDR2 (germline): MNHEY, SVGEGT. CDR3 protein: CASSYEQRSYEQYF. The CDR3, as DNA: TGTGCCAGCAGTTACGAGCAACGGTCCTACGAGCAGTACTTC.

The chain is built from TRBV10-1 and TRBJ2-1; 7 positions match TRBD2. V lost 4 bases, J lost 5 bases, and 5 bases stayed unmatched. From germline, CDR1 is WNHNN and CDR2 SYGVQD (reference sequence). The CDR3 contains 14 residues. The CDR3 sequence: CASSVLGLDNEQFF. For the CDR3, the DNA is TGCGCCAGCAGTGTCCTAGGACTAGACAATGAGCAGTTCTTC.

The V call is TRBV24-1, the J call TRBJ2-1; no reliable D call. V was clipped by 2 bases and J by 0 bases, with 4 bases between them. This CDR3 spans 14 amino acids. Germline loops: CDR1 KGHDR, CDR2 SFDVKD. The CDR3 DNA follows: TGTGCCACCAGTGATTCGAGCTCCTACAATGAGCAGTTCTTC. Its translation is CATSDSSSYNEQFF.

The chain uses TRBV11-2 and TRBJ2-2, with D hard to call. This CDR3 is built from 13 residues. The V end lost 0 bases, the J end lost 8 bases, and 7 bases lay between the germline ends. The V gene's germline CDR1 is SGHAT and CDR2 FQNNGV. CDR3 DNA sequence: TGTGCCAGCAGCTTAGATCTGACAGGGGAGCTGTTTTTT. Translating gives CASSLDLTGELFF.

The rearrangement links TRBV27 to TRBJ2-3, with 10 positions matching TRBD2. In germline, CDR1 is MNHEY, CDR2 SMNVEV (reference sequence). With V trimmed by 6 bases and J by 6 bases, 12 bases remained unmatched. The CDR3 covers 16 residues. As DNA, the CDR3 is TGTGCCAGCAGCGTAGCGGGGGGCCGCCAGGCGGATACGCAGTATTTT. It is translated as CASSVAGGRQADTQYF.

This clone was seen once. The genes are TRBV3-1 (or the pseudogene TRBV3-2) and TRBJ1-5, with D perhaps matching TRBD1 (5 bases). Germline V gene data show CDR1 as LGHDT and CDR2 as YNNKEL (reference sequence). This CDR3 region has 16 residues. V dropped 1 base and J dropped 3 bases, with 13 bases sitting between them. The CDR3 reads CASSQGGVGVNQPQHF. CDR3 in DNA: TGTGCCAGCAGCCAAGGTGGGGTAGGGGTCAATCAGCCCCAGCATTTT.

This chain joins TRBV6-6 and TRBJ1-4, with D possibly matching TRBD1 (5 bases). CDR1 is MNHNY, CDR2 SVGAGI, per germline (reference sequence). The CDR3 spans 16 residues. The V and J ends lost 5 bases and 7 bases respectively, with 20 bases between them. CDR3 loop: CASSPGTGVRSEKLFF. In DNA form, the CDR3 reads TGTGCCAGCAGTCCCGGGACGGGAGTCAGGAGTGAAAAACTGTTTTTT.

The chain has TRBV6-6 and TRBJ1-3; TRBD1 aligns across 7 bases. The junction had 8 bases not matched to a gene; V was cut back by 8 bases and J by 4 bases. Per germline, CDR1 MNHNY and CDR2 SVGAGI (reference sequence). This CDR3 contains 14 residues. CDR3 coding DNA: TGTGCCAGCGCCATTGACAGGGACGGAAACACCATATATTTT. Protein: CASAIDRDGNTIYF.

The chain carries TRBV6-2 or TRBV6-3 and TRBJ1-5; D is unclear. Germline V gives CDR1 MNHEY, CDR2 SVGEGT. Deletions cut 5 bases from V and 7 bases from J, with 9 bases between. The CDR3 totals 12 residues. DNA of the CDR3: TGTGCCAGCAGTGACCCAGGACAGCCCCAGCATTTT. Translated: CASSDPGQPQHF.

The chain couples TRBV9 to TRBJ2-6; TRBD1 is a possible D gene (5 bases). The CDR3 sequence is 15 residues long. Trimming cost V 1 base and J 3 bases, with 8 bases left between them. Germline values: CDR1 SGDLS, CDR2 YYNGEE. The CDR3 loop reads CASSVTGGGANVLTF. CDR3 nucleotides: TGTGCCAGCAGCGTAACAGGCGGTGGGGCCAACGTCCTGACTTTC.

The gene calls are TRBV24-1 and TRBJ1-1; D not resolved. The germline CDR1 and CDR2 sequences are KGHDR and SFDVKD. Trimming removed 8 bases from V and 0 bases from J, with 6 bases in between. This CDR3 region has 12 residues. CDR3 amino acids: CATKGVNTEAFF. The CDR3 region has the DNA TGTGCCACCAAAGGAGTGAACACTGAAGCTTTCTTT.

CDR3 in amino acids: CASSPSAGRPNEQFF. The DNA of the CDR3 is TGCGCCAGCAGCCCCTCTGCGGGGCGTCCCAATGAGCAGTTCTTC. V is TRBV10-2 and J is TRBJ2-1; D may be TRBD2 (6 bases). Germline V gives CDR1 WSHSY, CDR2 SAAADI. Trimming shortened V by 6 bases and J by 6 bases, and 18 bases separated the two germline ends. This CDR3 is built from 15 residues.

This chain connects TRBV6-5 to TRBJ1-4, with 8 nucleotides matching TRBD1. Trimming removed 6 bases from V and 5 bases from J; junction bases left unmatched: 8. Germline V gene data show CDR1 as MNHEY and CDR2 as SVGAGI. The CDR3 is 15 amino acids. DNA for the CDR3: TGTGCCAGCAGCAGAGGACAGGGAAGGAATGAAAAACTGTTTTTT. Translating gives CASSRGQGRNEKLFF.

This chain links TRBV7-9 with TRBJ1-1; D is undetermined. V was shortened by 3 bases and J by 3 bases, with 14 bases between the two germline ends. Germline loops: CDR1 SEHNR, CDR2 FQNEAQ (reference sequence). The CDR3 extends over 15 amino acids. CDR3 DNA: TGTGCCAGCAGCTTCGTGTCGGCCGGAGACACTGAAGCTTTCTTT. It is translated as CASSFVSAGDTEAFF.

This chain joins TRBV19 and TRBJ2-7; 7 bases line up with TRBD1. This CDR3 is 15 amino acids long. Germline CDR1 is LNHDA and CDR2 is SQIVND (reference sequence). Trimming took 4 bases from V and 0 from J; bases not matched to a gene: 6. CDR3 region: CASSKGGPLSYEQYF. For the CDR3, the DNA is TGTGCCAGTAGTAAAGGGGGCCCCCTCTCCTACGAGCAGTACTTC.

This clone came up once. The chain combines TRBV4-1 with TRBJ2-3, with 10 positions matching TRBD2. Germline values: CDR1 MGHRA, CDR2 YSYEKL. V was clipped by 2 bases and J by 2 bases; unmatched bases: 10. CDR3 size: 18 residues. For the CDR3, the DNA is TGCGCCAGCAGCCAACTATCATTAGCGGGGGGAATCACAGATACGCAGTATTTT. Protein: CASSQLSLAGGITDTQYF.

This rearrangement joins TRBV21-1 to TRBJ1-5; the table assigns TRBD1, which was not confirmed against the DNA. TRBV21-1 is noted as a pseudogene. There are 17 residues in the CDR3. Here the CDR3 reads CASSKGADRDEGQPQHF. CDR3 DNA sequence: TGTGCCAGCAGCAAAGGGGCGGACAGGGACGAGGGTCAGCCCCAGCATTTT.

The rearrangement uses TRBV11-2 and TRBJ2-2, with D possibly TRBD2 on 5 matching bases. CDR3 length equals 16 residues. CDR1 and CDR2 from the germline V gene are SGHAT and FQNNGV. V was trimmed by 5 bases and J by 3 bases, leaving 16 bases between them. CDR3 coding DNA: TGTGCCAGCAGCCAACCGGGGAAAGAGGACACCGGGGAGCTGTTTTTT. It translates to CASSQPGKEDTGELFF.

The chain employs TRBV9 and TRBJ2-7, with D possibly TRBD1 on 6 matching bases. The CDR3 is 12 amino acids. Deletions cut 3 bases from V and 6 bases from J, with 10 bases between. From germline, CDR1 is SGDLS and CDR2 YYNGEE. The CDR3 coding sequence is TGTGCCAGCAGCGCCACAGGGACCGAGCAGTACTTC. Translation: CASSATGTEQYF.

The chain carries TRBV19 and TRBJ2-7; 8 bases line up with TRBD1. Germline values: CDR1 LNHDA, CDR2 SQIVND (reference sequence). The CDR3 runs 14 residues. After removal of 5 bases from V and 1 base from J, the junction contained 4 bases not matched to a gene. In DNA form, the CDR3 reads TGTGCCAGTAGTCTTCGGACAGGGTCCTACGAGCAGTACTTC. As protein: CASSLRTGSYEQYF.

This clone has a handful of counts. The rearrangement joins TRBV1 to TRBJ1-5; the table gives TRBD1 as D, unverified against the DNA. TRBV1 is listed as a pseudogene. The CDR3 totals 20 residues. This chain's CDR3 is CTSSQDWVPGADREYQPQHF. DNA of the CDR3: TGCACCAGCAGCCAAGATTGGGTACCTGGGGCGGACAGGGAGTACCAGCCCCAGCATTTT.

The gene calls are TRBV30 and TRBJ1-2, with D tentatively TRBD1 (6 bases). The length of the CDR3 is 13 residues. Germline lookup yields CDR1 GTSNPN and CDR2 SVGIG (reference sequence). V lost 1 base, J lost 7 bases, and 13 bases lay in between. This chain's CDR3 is CAWSETAGAGYTF. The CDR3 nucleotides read TGTGCCTGGAGTGAGACGGCAGGGGCTGGCTACACCTTC.